The present entry profiles one T cell receptor (beta chain) with its context. The antigen is not known. The data derive from a study of shared clonotypes between healthy human individuals. General study findings and limits: Generation probabilities were higher for clonotypes shared across all four sorted-subset donors than for unshared ones.

As handled by the study authors: Junction-only sequences without quality scores came from ImmunoSEQ, so filtering differed. Measured with immunoSEQ multiplex PCR; TCRdb has only the in-frame clones, and not every one. V and J calls and clone size are copied from that table; D and trimming were computed from the DNA. The data hold nearly 1,000,000 clones, with 76% observed a single time. Donors were Caucasian adults residing in Nashville, Tennessee, USA. Germline V gene data show CDR1 as PRHDT and CDR2 as FYEKMQ (reference sequence). Trimming pared 3 bases from V and 1 base from J, leaving 12 bases between. This CDR3 comprises 15 residues.

The receptor's source is a man younger than 30 in good health. The sequencing sample was made of memory CD4+ T cells sorted from blood. Subset here: CD45RA-negative fraction. This chain uses TRBV13 with TRBJ2-5; D possibly matches TRBD1 or TRBD2 (5 bases each). The CDR3 DNA sequence: TGTGCCAGCAGCTTTAACCGGGACGCCCAAGAGACCCAGTACTTC. This sequence encodes CASSFNRDAQETQYF. Full variable domain (remainder filled in from reference TRBV13 and TRBJ2-5): AAGVIQSPRHLIKEKRETATLKCYPIPRHDTVYWYQQGPGQDPQFLISFYEKMQSDKGSIPDRFSAQQFSDYHSELNMSSLELGDSALYFCASSFNRDAQETQYFGPGTRLLVL.